Below, 10 T cell receptor beta chains from the same sample are listed, as sequenced in a study of control samples from healthy donors and cancer patients. Assay: immunoSEQ multiplex PCR; the TCRdb copy retains only in-frame clones and omits some. Of 100,000 or so clones in the sample, about 85% were seen once. Specimen: blood. These receptors came from a woman in her fifties or sixties in good health.

The V and J genes are TRBV19 and TRBJ1-2; TRBD1 matches at 11 bases. CDR1 is LNHDA, CDR2 SQIVND, per germline (reference sequence). Trimming removed 6 bases from V and 8 bases from J; junction bases left unmatched: 14. The CDR3 consists of 16 residues. CDR3 DNA: TGTGCCAGTAGCCCGACCGGGACAGGGGGATTTGGCGGCTACACCTTC. It yields the protein CASSPTGTGGFGGYTF.

The chain carries TRBV4-3 and TRBJ1-1; D is undetermined. Germline assignment: CDR1 LGHNA and CDR2 YSLEER. This CDR3 has 16 residues. Trimming shortened V by 0 bases and J by 10 bases, and 21 bases separated the two germline ends. The CDR3 DNA sequence: TGCGCCAGCAGCCAAGAATCTCGGGGAAGGGCTTCCATAGCTTTCTTT. Its translation is CASSQESRGRASIAFF.

This clone showed up just once. The gene calls are TRBV4-3 and TRBJ1-3; possible D gene TRBD1, 6 bases. V lost 5 bases to trimming and J lost 2 bases, with 7 bases between them. Germline CDR1 is LGHNA and CDR2 is YSLEER. The CDR3 is 13 residues long. CDR3: CASSWGPGNTIYF. CDR3 bases: TGCGCCAGCAGCTGGGGGCCTGGAAACACCATATATTTT.

V is TRBV6-2 or TRBV6-3 and J is TRBJ2-5, with TRBD2 identical over 11 bases. The CDR3 is made up of 15 amino acids. V dropped 8 bases and J dropped 4; count of bases not matched to a gene: 9. Germline V gene data show CDR1 as MNHEY and CDR2 as SVGEGT. The CDR3 sequence is CASCLRTSGRETQYF. DNA of the CDR3: TGTGCCAGCTGCCTCCGGACTAGCGGGCGAGAGACCCAGTACTTC.

The chain has TRBV7-9 and TRBJ2-7, with 9 bases aligning to TRBD2. Unmatched junction bases numbered 1, after V lost 1 base and J lost 0 bases. Looked up from germline, CDR1 is SEHNR and CDR2 is FQNEAQ (reference sequence). This CDR3 has 15 amino acids. This CDR3 is CASSLERGVSYEQYF. The CDR3 bases are TGTGCCAGCAGCTTAGAGCGGGGGGTCTCCTACGAGCAGTACTTC. The whole variable domain, filled in from reference TRBV7-9 and TRBJ2-7, reads DTGVSQNPRHKITKRGQNVTFRCDPISEHNRLYWYRQTLGQGPEFLTYFQNEAQLEKSRLLSDRFSAERPKGSFSTLEIQRTEQGDSAMYLCASSLERGVSYEQYFGPGTRLTVT.

The chain joins TRBV19 to TRBJ2-5; 8 bases are a match to TRBD1. The junction had 7 bases not matched to a gene; V was cut back by 1 base and J by 3 bases. Germline CDR1 is LNHDA and CDR2 is SQIVND (reference sequence). The CDR3 covers 16 residues. In DNA form, the CDR3 reads TGTGCCAGTAGTATAGCCCCGGGACAGGCCGAAGAGACCCAGTACTTC. It yields the protein CASSIAPGQAEETQYF. Drawing the rest from reference TRBV19 and TRBJ2-5, the complete variable domain is DGGITQSPKYLFRKEGQNVTLSCEQNLNHDAMYWYRQDPGQGLRLIYYSQIVNDFQKGDIAEGYSVSREKKESFPLTVTSAQKNPTAFYLCASSIAPGQAEETQYFGPGTRLLVL.

The rearrangement uses TRBV25-1 and TRBJ2-3, with D unclear. Germline values: CDR1 MGHDK, CDR2 SYGVNS. This CDR3 region has 13 residues. With 3 bases removed from V and 5 bases from J, the gap between germline ends came to 9 bases. The DNA for the CDR3 is TGTGCCAGCAGTGACCAGTCCATAGATACGCAGTATTTT. It is translated as CASSDQSIDTQYF.

This clone showed up just once. The rearrangement uses TRBV14 and TRBJ2-5; D call uncertain. The V end was cut by 0 bases, the J end by 2 bases, with 16 bases between. Germline-derived CDR1 and CDR2 are SGHDN and FVKESK. The CDR3 contains 17 residues. The chain's CDR3 is CASSQDRPSIWQETQYF. The DNA of the CDR3 is TGTGCCAGCAGCCAAGATCGGCCCTCAATTTGGCAAGAGACCCAGTACTTC.

Notes on this clone: This sample also contains other DNA sequences that code for the same CDR3. CDR3 region: CASSALQGNTEAFF. The CDR3, as DNA: TGTGCCAGCAGTGCCCTACAGGGGAACACTGAAGCTTTCTTT. V and J are TRBV25-1 and TRBJ1-1; D may be TRBD1 (6 bases). CDR3 size: 14 residues. Trimming pared 4 bases from V and 1 base from J, leaving 10 bases between. Looked up from germline, CDR1 is MGHDK and CDR2 is SYGVNS.

This clone has just one count. The chain employs TRBV19 and TRBJ2-5, with TRBD1 identical over 8 bases. The V gene's germline CDR1 is LNHDA and CDR2 SQIVND (reference sequence). The J segment lost 5 bases and the V segment lost 4 bases, leaving 9 bases of the junction unmatched. This CDR3 is built from 15 residues. CDR3: CASSKGQGAWETQYF. As DNA, the CDR3 is TGTGCCAGTAGTAAGGGGCAGGGGGCCTGGGAGACCCAGTACTTC.